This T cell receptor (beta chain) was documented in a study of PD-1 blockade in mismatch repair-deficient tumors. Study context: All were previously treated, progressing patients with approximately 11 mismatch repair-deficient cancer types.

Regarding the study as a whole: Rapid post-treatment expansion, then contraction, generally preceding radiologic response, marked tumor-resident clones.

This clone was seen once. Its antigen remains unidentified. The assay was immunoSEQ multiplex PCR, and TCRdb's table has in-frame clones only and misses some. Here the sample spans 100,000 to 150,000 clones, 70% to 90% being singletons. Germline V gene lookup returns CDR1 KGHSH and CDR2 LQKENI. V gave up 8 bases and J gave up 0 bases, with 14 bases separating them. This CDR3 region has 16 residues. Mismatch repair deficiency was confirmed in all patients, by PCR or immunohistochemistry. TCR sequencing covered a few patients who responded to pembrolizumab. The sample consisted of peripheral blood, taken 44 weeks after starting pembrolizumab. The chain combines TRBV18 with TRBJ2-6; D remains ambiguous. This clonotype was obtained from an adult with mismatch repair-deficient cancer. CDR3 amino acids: CASLEQPNSGANVLTF. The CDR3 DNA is TGTGCCAGCCTGGAACAGCCGAACTCTGGGGCCAACGTCCTGACTTTC.